This entry lists 15 T cell receptor beta chains sequenced from one sample in a study of post-analysis software for immune sequencing data (dated by TCRdb to the mid-2010s). The antigens of these receptors remain unknown. The library was produced with PCR. TCRdb names Illumina HiSeq 2500 as the instrument used. To reduce PCR and sequencing biases, unique molecular identifiers were incorporated into the TCR beta cDNA libraries. TCRdb itself trimmed the public reads at Q25 with fastp, ran MiXCR and retained productive beta chains. When rows share a CDR3 protein, they turn into one entry using the most common DNA and genes. Here the sample has hundreds of thousands of distinct CDR3 sequences; around a third occur a single time. The top ten clones comprise 13% of the sample. Study-wide findings and limitations: Patients showed significantly higher frequencies than controls for roughly five TRBV segments, among them TRBV5-6, TRBV5-1 and TRBV20-1.

What was sequenced was blood. All receptors come from a girl between 5 and 17 years old with multiple sclerosis.

The V and J genes are TRBV20-1 and TRBJ2-4, with a possible D match to TRBD1 (5 bases). The last part of the DNA fits TRBJ2-5 better; the J call may be wrong. Germline-derived CDR1 and CDR2 are DFQATT and SNEGSKA (reference sequence). The CDR3 extends over 14 amino acids. The DNA for the CDR3 is TGCAGTGCTAGGGATAGGGGCACAGTTGAGACCCAGTACTTC. This translates into CSARDRGTVETQYF.

This chain uses TRBV7-2 with TRBJ1-2; TRBD1 agrees at 7 bases. V was clipped by 3 bases and J by 5 bases; unmatched bases: 9. Germline CDR1 SGHTA, CDR2 FQGNSA. The CDR3 is 15 amino acids. The CDR3 DNA is TGTGCCAGCAGCTTGAGAAACAGGGGAGGTTATGGCTACACCTTC. It yields the protein CASSLRNRGGYGYTF.

This clonotype was recorded a few times. The chain couples TRBV7-9 to TRBJ2-1; TRBD2 aligns across 8 bases. This CDR3 spans 16 amino acids. Per the germline V gene, CDR1 is SEHNR and CDR2 is FQNEAQ (reference sequence). With V trimmed by 2 bases and J by 4 bases, 7 bases remained unmatched. CDR3 in DNA: TGTGCCAGCAGCTTAATCCGGACTAGCCTGTACAATGAGCAGTTCTTC. Protein product: CASSLIRTSLYNEQFF.

This clonotype was seen a handful of times. The CDR3 nucleotides read TGCGCCAGCACCCTGGACCCGGGAACGAACACTGAAGCTTTCTTT. It codes for CASTLDPGTNTEAFF. The rearrangement links TRBV5-1 to TRBJ1-1; D unresolved. This CDR3 comprises 15 residues. CDR1 SGHRS and CDR2 YFSETQ come from the germline V gene. V gave up 6 bases and J gave up 1 base, with 16 bases separating them.

This clonotype has more than one count but fewer than ten. The rearrangement links TRBV7-9 to TRBJ1-6; D perhaps matches TRBD1 (6 bases). The germline V and J ends were trimmed by 2 bases and 11 bases, with 13 bases remaining between them. Germline V gene lookup returns CDR1 SEHNR and CDR2 FQNEAQ (reference sequence). The CDR3 is 14 residues long. The CDR3, as DNA: TGTGCCAGCAGCTTACAGGGGAAAAAGACACCCCTCCACTTT. Its translation is CASSLQGKKTPLHF.

This clonotype was counted only a few times. This sequence joins TRBV15 and TRBJ2-4; possible D gene TRBD2, 6 bases. The germline V and J ends were trimmed by 0 bases and 0 bases, with 15 bases remaining between them. The length of the CDR3 is 18 residues. The germline V gene has CDR1 LNHNV and CDR2 YYDKDF (reference sequence). The CDR3 here is CATSREGRGSQAKNIQYF. CDR3 coding DNA: TGTGCCACCAGCAGAGAGGGGCGGGGTAGCCAAGCCAAAAACATTCAGTACTTC.

A few counts support this clonotype. This chain uses TRBV6-4 with TRBJ2-1; no definite D call. This CDR3 spans 15 amino acids. Trimming cost V 6 bases and J 9 bases, with 21 bases left between them. Per germline, CDR1 MRHNA and CDR2 SNTAGT. CDR3 amino acids: CASRTTVGRLSEQFF. CDR3 nucleotides: TGTGCCAGCAGAACTACAGTAGGGCGTCTGAGTGAGCAGTTCTTC.

A few counts support this clonotype. The gene calls are TRBV10-1 and TRBJ1-1; D is ambiguous. The length of the CDR3 is 13 residues. CDR1 is WNHNN and CDR2 is SYGVQD in the germline V gene (reference sequence). Trimming removed 7 bases at V and 0 bases at J, with 9 bases between. The CDR3 DNA sequence: TGCGCCAGCACCCCGAGGCTGAACACTGAAGCTTTCTTT. Translation gives CASTPRLNTEAFF.

This clonotype was seen only a few times. This chain uses TRBV29-1 with TRBJ1-2; 9 bases match TRBD1. The CDR3 runs 15 residues. V was clipped by 1 base and J by 8 bases; unmatched bases: 11. From germline, CDR1 is SQVTM and CDR2 ANQGSEA. DNA of the CDR3: TGCAGCGTTGAAGCCCCGGGACAGGGATGGGGGGGCTACACCTTC. This sequence encodes CSVEAPGQGWGGYTF.

The chain links TRBV28 to TRBJ2-4, with 9 bases aligning to TRBD1. Germline V CDR1 and CDR2: MDHEN, SYDVKM. The CDR3 has 19 residues. Trimming took 4 bases from V and 3 from J; bases not matched to a gene: 16. CDR3 nucleotide sequence: TGTGCCAGCAGTTCCCACCTCCGGGACAGGGCTTTGAACAAAAACATTCAGTACTTC. Its protein product is CASSSHLRDRALNKNIQYF.

The V call is TRBV12-3 or TRBV12-4, the J call TRBJ1-1; D gene unclear. The CDR3 extends over 13 amino acids. Trimming removed 1 base from V and 7 bases from J, with 10 bases in between. The CDR3 bases are TGTGCCAGCAGTTTAGGGGTTTCTATTGAAGCTTTCTTT. It codes for CASSLGVSIEAFF.

The chain is built from TRBV5-6 and TRBJ2-7, with D possibly called TRBD1 or TRBD2 (5 bases each). V lost 1 base and J 4 bases, leaving 24 bases between the germline ends. The CDR3 contains 18 residues. Per the germline V gene, CDR1 is SGHDT and CDR2 is YYEEEE. In nucleotides, the CDR3 is TGTGCCAGCAGCTTGCGGGCCGGGGCCCCTCTAAGAGGATACGAGCAGTACTTC. It translates to CASSLRAGAPLRGYEQYF.

This clonotype occurred a few times. This chain connects TRBV4-1 to TRBJ2-5, with D uncertain. Germline V lookup: CDR1 MGHRA, CDR2 YSYEKL. Trimming cost V 3 bases and J 6 bases, with 8 bases left between them. This CDR3 region has 12 residues. The CDR3 here is CASSHLDQTQYF. As DNA, the CDR3 is TGCGCCAGCAGCCACCTTGACCAGACCCAGTACTTC.

As concerns this clonotype: At one boundary the junction diverges from the germline segment, which might be a read error. The V gene is TRBV29-1, the J gene TRBJ2-1; weak D call: TRBD2 (5 bases). CDR1 is SQVTM, CDR2 ANQGSEA, per germline. The CDR3 is 15 amino acids. This CDR3 reads CSVPRPGFPYNEQLF. The DNA for the CDR3 is TGCAGCGTTCCACGTCCGGGATTCCCCTACAATGAGCAGCTCTTC.

This chain's CDR3 is CASSDEDREVQYF. The CDR3 DNA is TGTGCCAGCAGTGATGAAGACAGGGAGGTCCAGTACTTC. The chain combines TRBV25-1 with TRBJ2-5, with a weak D call TRBD1 (7 bases). The CDR3 consists of 13 residues. V was clipped by 3 bases and J by 10 bases, with 15 bases between them. Germline V gene data show CDR1 as MGHDK and CDR2 as SYGVNS.